The sequence of this T cell receptor (beta chain) was determined in a study of PD-L1 blockade in urothelial cancer. Across the study: Study patients had been treated with 0 to 3 previous chemotherapy regimens. Blood analysis was done at 3 weeks (second dose) and 6 weeks after treatment began.

CDR1 MGHRA and CDR2 YSYEKL come from the germline V gene. J lost 5 bases, V lost 0 bases, and 7 bases had no gene match. This CDR3 is 16 amino acids long. This clone qualifies as medium-sized (0.01 to 0.1%). Time point here: pretreatment peripheral blood. Spiking each PCR with synthetic TCR analog templates was performed. The method was immunoSEQ multiplex PCR; TCRdb's version includes in-frame clones alone and lacks a portion of them. The sample lists fewer than 65,000 clones, roughly 77% occurring once. The chain carries TRBV4-1 and TRBJ2-5, with TRBD1 identical over 9 bases. This sample comprised PBMCs, obtained around atezolizumab (anti-PD-L1) treatment. The TCR was taken from a man aged 70 or older with urothelial cancer. CDR3 bases: TGCGCCAGCAGCCAAGATGAGGGACAGGGCGGTGAGACCCAGTACTTC. This translates into CASSQDEGQGGETQYF.